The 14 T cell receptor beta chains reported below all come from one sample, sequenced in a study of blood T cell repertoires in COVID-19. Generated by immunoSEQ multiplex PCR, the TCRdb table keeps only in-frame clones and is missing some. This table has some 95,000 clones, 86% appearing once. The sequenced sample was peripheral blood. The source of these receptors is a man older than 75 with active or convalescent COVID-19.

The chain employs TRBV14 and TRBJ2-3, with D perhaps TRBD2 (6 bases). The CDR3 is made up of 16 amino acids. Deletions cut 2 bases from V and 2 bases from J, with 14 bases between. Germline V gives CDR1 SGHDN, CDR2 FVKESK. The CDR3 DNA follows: TGTGCCAGCAGCCAATTCGGCGGGACCGCCACAGATACGCAGTATTTT. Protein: CASSQFGGTATDTQYF.

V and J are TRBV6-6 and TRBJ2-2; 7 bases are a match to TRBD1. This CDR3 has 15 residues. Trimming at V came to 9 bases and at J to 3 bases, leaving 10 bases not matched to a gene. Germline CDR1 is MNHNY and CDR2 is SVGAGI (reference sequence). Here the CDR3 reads CASHKPGQYTGELFF. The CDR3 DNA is TGTGCCAGTCATAAACCGGGACAGTACACCGGGGAGCTGTTTTTT.

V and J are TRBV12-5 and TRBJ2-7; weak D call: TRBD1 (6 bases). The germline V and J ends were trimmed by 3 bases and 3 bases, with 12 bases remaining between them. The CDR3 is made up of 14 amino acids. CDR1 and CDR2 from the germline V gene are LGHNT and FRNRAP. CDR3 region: CASGLQGEVYEQYF. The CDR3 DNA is TGTGCTAGTGGTTTACAGGGAGAAGTCTACGAGCAGTACTTC.

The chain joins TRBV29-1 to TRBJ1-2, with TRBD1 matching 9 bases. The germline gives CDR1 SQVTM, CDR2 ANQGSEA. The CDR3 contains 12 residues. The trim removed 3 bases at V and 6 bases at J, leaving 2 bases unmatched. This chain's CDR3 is CSVDGTGNGYTF. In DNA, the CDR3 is TGCAGCGTTGACGGGACAGGGAATGGCTACACCTTC.

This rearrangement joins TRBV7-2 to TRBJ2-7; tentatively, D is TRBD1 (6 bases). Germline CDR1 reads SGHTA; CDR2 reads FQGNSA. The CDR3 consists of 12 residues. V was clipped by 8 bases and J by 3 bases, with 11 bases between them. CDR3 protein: CASAGTNYEQYF. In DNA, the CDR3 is TGTGCCAGCGCCGGGACAAACTACGAGCAGTACTTC. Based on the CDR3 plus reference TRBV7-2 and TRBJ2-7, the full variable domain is GAGVSQSPSNKVTEKGKDVELRCDPISGHTALYWYRQSLGQGLEFLIYFQGNSAPDKSGLPSDRFSAERTGGSVSTLTIQRTQQEDSAVYLCASAGTNYEQYFGPGTRLTVT.

The CDR3 is CASSGQVSDEQYF. The CDR3, as DNA: TGTGCCAGCAGTGGACAGGTATCTGACGAGCAGTACTTC. The chain is built from TRBV2 and TRBJ2-7; D may be TRBD1 (6 bases). The V gene's germline CDR1 is SNHLY and CDR2 FYNNEI. The CDR3 length is 13 residues. The V end lost 4 bases, the J end lost 5 bases, and 12 bases lay between the germline ends.

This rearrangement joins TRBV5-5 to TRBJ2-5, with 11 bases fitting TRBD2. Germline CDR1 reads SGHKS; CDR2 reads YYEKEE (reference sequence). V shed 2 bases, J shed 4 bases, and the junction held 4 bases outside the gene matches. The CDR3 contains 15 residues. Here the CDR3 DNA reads TGTGCCAGCAGCTTACTAGCGGGAGTAAGAGAGACCCAGTACTTC. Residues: CASSLLAGVRETQYF.

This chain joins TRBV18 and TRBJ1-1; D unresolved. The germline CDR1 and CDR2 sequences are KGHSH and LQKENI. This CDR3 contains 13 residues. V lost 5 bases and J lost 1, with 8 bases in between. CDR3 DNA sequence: TGTGCCAGCTCATCACAAGCGAACACTGAAGCTTTCTTT. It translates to CASSSQANTEAFF. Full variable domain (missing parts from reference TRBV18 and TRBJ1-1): NAGVMQNPRHLVRRRGQEARLRCSPMKGHSHVYWYRQLPEEGLKFMVYLQKENIIDESGMPKERFSAEFPKEGPSILRIQQVVRGDSAAYFCASSSQANTEAFFGQGTRLTVV.

The DNA of the CDR3 is TGTGCCAGCAGCGAAGGACAGGGGGAACTCTATGGCTACACCTTC. Its translation is CASSEGQGELYGYTF. The chain recombines TRBV7-2 with TRBJ1-2, with TRBD1 matching over 10 bases. Losses at the gene ends were 5 bases for V and 4 bases for J; bases not matched to a gene: 7. Germline CDR1 SGHTA, CDR2 FQGNSA. This CDR3 has 15 amino acids.

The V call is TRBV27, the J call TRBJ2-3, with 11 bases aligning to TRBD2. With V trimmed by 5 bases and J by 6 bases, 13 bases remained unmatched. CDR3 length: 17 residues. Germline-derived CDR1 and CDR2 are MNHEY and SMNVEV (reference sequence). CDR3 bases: TGTGCCAGCAGTATGGGGGCCCGGGCTAGCGGGAGGGATACGCAGTATTTT. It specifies CASSMGARASGRDTQYF.

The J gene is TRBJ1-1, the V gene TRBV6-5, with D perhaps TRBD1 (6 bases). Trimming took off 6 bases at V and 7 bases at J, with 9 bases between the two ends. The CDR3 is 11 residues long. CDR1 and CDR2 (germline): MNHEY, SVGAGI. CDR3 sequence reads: CASSGQYEAFF. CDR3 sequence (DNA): TGTGCCAGCAGCGGACAGTATGAAGCTTTCTTT.

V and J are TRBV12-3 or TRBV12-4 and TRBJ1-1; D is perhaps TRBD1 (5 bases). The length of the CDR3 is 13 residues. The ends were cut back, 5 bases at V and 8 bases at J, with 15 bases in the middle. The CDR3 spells CASSRTQGLEAFF. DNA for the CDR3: TGTGCCAGCAGTCGGACACAAGGGTTAGAAGCTTTCTTT.

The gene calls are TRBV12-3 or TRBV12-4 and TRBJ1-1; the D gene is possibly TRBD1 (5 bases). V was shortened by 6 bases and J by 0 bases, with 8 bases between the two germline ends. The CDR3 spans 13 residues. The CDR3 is CASSTGLNTEAFF. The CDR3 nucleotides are TGTGCCAGCAGCACAGGACTGAACACTGAAGCTTTCTTT.

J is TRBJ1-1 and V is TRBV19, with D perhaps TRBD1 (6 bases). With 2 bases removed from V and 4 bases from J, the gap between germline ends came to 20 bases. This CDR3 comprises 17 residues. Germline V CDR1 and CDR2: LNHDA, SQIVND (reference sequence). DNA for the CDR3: TGTGCCAGTAGTATATCACTCGGGGGGCTTTCGGTCACTGAAGCTTTCTTT. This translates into CASSISLGGLSVTEAFF.